The rows below give T cell receptor beta chains drawn from one sample of a study of CD8+ T cells in alopecia areata. Sequencing used immunoSEQ multiplex PCR; TCRdb keeps in-frame clones, though not all of them. The sample has about 200,000 clones; roughly 66% are singletons. The sequenced sample was CD4+ T cells sorted from blood, obtained at week 24, from a patient treated with tofacitinib. These receptors were taken from a human donor with alopecia areata. CDR3s include the opening cysteine and the closing phenylalanine or tryptophan.

len	v_gene	j_gene	CDR3aa
18	TRBV5-4	TRBJ2-2	CASSLGTSGGPNTGELFF
13	TRBV5-6	TRBJ1-1	CASSFGDGQAAFF
16	TRBV19	TRBJ1-2	CASSMTRTGGDYGYTF
12	TRBV29-1	TRBJ2-1	CSVGTHGGEQFF
11	TRBV30	TRBJ1-1	CAWSVRAEAFF
11	TRBV29-1	TRBJ2-5	CSVNHQETQYF
14	TRBV4-3	TRBJ2-7	CASSQDRGLYEQYF
14	TRBV6-1	TRBJ2-7	CASSGFRSSYEQYF
14	TRBV2	TRBJ2-5	CASSEGLDGETQYF
14	TRBV9	TRBJ1-3	CASSATGDPFAIYF
14	TRBV4-3	TRBJ2-4	CASSQGQGGNIQYF
14	TRBV6-5	TRBJ2-5	CASSRGAGLETQYF
11	TRBV29-1	TRBJ2-3	CSVVETDTQYF
13	TRBV30	TRBJ1-1	CAWSLQGSGEAFF
16	TRBV5-1	TRBJ1-6	CASSLIPDKYNSPLHF
13	TRBV6-5	TRBJ1-2	CASSYTPVAGYTF
13	TRBV29-1	TRBJ2-7	CSVEDRSSYEQYF
14	TRBV2	TRBJ2-3	CASSGEGGTDTQYF
14	TRBV30	TRBJ1-2	CAWSVRGGGVGYTF
12	TRBV5-1	TRBJ2-7	CASSRTGDEQYF
16	TRBV4-3	TRBJ2-7	CASSQSAGVGNYEQYF
15	TRBV5-1	TRBJ1-1	CASSLDRVLVEGAFF
14	TRBV15	TRBJ1-4	CATSRDGLNEKLFF
11	TRBV29-1	TRBJ2-3	CSVVSKDTQYF
14	TRBV2	TRBJ1-5	CASNFVGYDQPQHF
14	TRBV29-1	TRBJ1-2	CSVENRFPNYGYTF
10	TRBV29-1	TRBJ1-2	CSVYHTVYTF
15	TRBV13	TRBJ1-6	CASSEYGQGNSPLHF
13	TRBV29-1	TRBJ1-2	CSGRTGGDGVYTF
13	TRBV6-1	TRBJ2-2	CASSESWSGELFF
13	TRBV27	TRBJ2-5	CASSDRGDETQYF
17	TRBV18	TRBJ2-6	CASSPLTVFSGANVLTF
14	TRBV9	TRBJ1-1	CASSVELTNTEAFF
12	TRBV11-2	TRBJ1-2	CASSKEGGGYTF
14	TRBV2	TRBJ1-2	CASSGTGSNYGYTF
14	TRBV4-2	TRBJ2-1	CASSQAQRGDEQFF
14	TRBV5-4	TRBJ1-2	CASSLDGQSYGYTF
15	TRBV28	TRBJ2-5	CASSLGSRVGETQYF
14	TRBV29-1	TRBJ2-2	CSVSPSGGPGELFF
15	TRBV29-1	TRBJ2-1	CSVETGESSYNEQFF
16	TRBV2	TRBJ2-6	CASTPVGSAGANVLTF
15	TRBV4-3	TRBJ1-1	CASSQEWQSAAEAFF
12	TRBV30	TRBJ1-2	CAWSRGSSGYTF
14	TRBV29-1	TRBJ2-1	CSVRDGTADNEQFF
12	TRBV29-1	TRBJ2-7	CSVSGSSYEQYF
14	TRBV2	TRBJ2-2	CASTAIGGAGELFF
16	TRBV7-8	TRBJ1-1	CASSLSGGGMNTEAFF
14	TRBV29-1	TRBJ1-1	CSVDTQGVYTEAFF